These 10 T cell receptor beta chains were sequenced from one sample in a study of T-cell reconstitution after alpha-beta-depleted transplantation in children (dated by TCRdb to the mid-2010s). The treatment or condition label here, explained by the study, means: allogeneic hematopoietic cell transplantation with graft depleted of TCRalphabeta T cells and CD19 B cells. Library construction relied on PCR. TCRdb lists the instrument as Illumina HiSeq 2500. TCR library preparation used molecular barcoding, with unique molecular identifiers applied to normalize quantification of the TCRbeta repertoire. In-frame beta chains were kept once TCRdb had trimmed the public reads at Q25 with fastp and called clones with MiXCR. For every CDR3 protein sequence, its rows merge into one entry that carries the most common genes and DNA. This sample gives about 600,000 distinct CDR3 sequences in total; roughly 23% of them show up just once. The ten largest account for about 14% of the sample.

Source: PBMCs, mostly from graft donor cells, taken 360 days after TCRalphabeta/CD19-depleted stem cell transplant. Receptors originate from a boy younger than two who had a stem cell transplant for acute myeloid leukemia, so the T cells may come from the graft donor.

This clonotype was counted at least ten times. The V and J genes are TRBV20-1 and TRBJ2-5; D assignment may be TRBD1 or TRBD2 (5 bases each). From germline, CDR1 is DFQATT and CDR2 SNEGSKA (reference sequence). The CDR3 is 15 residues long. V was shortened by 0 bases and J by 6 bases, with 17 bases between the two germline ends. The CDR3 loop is CSARDSQGERKTQYF. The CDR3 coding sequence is TGCAGTGCTAGAGATTCCCAGGGAGAGAGAAAGACCCAGTACTTC.

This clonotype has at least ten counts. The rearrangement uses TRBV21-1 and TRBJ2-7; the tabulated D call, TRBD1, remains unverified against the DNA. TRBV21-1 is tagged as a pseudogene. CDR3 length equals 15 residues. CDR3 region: CASSKSLGGITEQYF. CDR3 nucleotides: TGTGCCAGCAGCAAATCCTTAGGGGGCATCACCGAGCAGTACTTC.

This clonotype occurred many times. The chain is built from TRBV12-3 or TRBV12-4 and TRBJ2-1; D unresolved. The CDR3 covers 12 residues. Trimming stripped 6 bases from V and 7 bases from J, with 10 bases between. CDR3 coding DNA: TGTGCCAGCAGGCAACCGGGTAATGAGCAGTTCTTC. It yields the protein CASRQPGNEQFF.

CDR3 sequence: CASSRGLAGTPGTQYF. The CDR3 DNA follows: TGTGCCAGCAGCCGGGGACTAGCGGGGACCCCAGGGACCCAGTACTTC. The V and J genes are TRBV12-3 or TRBV12-4 and TRBJ2-5; 13 bases map to TRBD2. There are 16 residues in the CDR3. Trimming took 6 bases from V and 7 from J; bases not matched to a gene: 11.

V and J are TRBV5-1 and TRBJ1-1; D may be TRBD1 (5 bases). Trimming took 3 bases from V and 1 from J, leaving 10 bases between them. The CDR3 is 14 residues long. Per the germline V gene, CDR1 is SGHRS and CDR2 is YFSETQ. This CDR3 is CASSWGKGNTEAFF. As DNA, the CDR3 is TGCGCCAGCAGCTGGGGGAAGGGGAACACTGAAGCTTTCTTT.

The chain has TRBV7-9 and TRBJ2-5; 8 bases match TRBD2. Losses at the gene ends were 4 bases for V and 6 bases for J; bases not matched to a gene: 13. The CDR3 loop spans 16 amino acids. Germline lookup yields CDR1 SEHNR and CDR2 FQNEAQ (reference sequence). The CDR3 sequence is CASSSIAGPGGKTQYF. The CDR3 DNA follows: TGTGCCAGCAGCTCGATAGCGGGGCCGGGGGGGAAGACCCAGTACTTC.

In DNA, the CDR3 is TGCAGTGCTAGAGATCCCCTTTTGACTAAGGGGGAAGAGACCCAGTACTTC. Residues: CSARDPLLTKGEETQYF. J is TRBJ2-5 and V is TRBV20-1; tentatively, D is TRBD1 (6 bases). V was clipped by 0 bases and J by 3 bases, with 20 bases between them. The CDR3 has 17 amino acids. In germline, CDR1 is DFQATT, CDR2 SNEGSKA (reference sequence).

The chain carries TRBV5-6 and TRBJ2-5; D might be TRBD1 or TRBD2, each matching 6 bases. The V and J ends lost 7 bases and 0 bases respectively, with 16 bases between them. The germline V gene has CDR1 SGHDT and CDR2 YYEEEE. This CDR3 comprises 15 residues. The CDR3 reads CASQVGGDYQETQYF. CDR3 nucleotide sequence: TGTGCCAGCCAGGTGGGGGGCGACTACCAAGAGACCCAGTACTTC.

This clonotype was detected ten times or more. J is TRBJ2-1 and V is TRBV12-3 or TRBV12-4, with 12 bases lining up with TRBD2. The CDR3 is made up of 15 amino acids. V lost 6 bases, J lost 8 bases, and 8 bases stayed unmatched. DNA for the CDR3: TGTGCCAGCAGACAAACGGGACTAGCGGGCGATGAGCAGTTCTTC. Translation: CASRQTGLAGDEQFF.

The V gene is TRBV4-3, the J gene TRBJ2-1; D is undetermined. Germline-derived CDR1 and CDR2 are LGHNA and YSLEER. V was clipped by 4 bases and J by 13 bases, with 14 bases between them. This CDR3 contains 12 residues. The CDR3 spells CASSPSWGSQFF. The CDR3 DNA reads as TGCGCCAGCAGCCCCAGCTGGGGATCCCAGTTCTTC.